Sequencing of this TCR beta chain was carried out in a study of T cell repertoires in cytomegalovirus infection. As for the study in general: Signatures in public TCR beta sequences pointed to both CMV infection and matching HLA type.

Study-level findings and limits: Carriers of CMV and the relevant HLA type were discriminated by public TCR beta frequency. Across the ex vivo response, the dominant clonotypes were HLA-C-restricted CMV-specific TCR beta clonotypes.

TCRdb redid the calling of the reads with MiXCR, one entry per CDR3 protein. The data show under 850,000 distinct CDR3 sequences, roughly a third seen once. This CDR3 is 16 amino acids long. CDR1 DFQATT and CDR2 SNEGSKA come from the germline V gene (reference sequence). A remark on this clonotype: Antigen unknown.

This chain joins TRBV20-1 and TRBJ1-6; 8 bases align to TRBD1. The TCR was taken from a human donor in good health (CMV status not recorded). Some clones in this sample may be carry-over from other donors' samples. Sequencing was done on a sample of PBMCs. The CDR3 spells CSPSDRVGSYNSPLHF. In DNA form, the CDR3 reads TGCAGCCCCTCGGACAGGGTTGGATCCTATAATTCACCCCTCCACTTT.